These T cell receptor beta chains were read from a single sample in a study of cytomegalovirus exposure and HLA in healthy donors. Using immunoSEQ multiplex PCR, the repertoire was profiled, and TCRdb retains in-frame clones only, with some absent. Counted here are some 180,000 clones, 70% to 85% occurring once; the ten biggest clones make up 4.4%. Input material: PBMCs. These receptors were obtained from a woman under 40 in good health and CMV-seropositive. Each CDR3 is given with its conserved first and last residue. Fields, in order: J gene, V gene, clone size, CDR3 protein. A clone size is listed for some rows: how often the clone was seen (once, few, many), or a class if it is expanded.

J: TRBJ2-1
V: TRBV6-1
size: -
CDR3: CASTIDRDYNEQFF

J: TRBJ2-2
V: TRBV4-3
size: few
CDR3: CASSQDTGRYTGELFF

J: TRBJ1-5
V: TRBV4-1
size: -
CDR3: CASSQDPGGDVNQPQHF

J: TRBJ2-7
V: TRBV15
size: -
CDR3: CATSRESSGYEQYF

J: TRBJ1-2
V: TRBV4-3
size: few
CDR3: CASSQDRTGGGYTF

J: TRBJ1-5
V: TRBV19
size: -
CDR3: CASSNRGDQPQHF

J: TRBJ1-1
V: TRBV4-3
size: -
CDR3: CASSQLSGTSAFF

J: TRBJ2-5
V: TRBV6-1
size: -
CDR3: CASSEHREETQYF

J: TRBJ1-4
V: TRBV6-1
size: few
CDR3: CASSPNGGSFEKLFF

J: TRBJ2-3
V: TRBV7-2
size: once
CDR3: CASSPGLPTQYF

J: TRBJ1-4
V: TRBV5-6
size: -
CDR3: CASSLNFGTSVEKLFF

J: TRBJ2-7
V: TRBV6-1
size: -
CDR3: CASSAASDDEQYF

J: TRBJ1-5
V: TRBV6-1
size: -
CDR3: CASSREFGPQHF

J: TRBJ1-2
V: TRBV2
size: -
CDR3: CHTGEIYGYTF

J: TRBJ2-7
V: TRBV27
size: -
CDR3: CASSFQGSSYEQYF

J: TRBJ2-5
V: TRBV4-1
size: once
CDR3: CASSQVSGETQYF

J: TRBJ1-2
V: TRBV7-2
size: -
CDR3: CASSLDLEVAYGYTF

J: TRBJ2-4
V: TRBV10-1
size: -
CDR3: CASSELSVQYF

J: TRBJ2-7
V: TRBV5-1
size: once
CDR3: CASSWLAGSSYEQYF

J: TRBJ2-7
V: TRBV4-2
size: few
CDR3: CASSQGWSSYEQYF

J: TRBJ1-3
V: TRBV6-1
size: few
CDR3: CASADRVGNTIYF

J: TRBJ2-5
V: TRBV5-1
size: -
CDR3: CASSWGQGGETQYF

J: TRBJ2-5
V: TRBV4-1
size: -
CDR3: CASSQDPAGVFGEETQYF

J: TRBJ1-5
V: TRBV21-1
size: -
CDR3: CASSKVPSGNQPQHF

J: TRBJ1-1
V: TRBV10-3
size: -
CDR3: CAISSKTDNTEAFF

J: TRBJ2-7
V: TRBV19
size: -
CDR3: CASSIRAGSHEQYF

J: TRBJ2-1
V: TRBV13
size: -
CDR3: CASRLAGVYNEQFF

J: TRBJ2-1
V: TRBV11-2
size: -
CDR3: CASSFRKPGQGNNEQFF

J: TRBJ1-1
V: TRBV25-1
size: -
CDR3: CASSTGGDDAFF

J: TRBJ2-1
V: TRBV25-1
size: few
CDR3: CASRQYNEQFF

J: TRBJ1-3
V: TRBV9
size: -
CDR3: CASSVAPEAGNTIYF

J: TRBJ1-1
V: TRBV10-3
size: -
CDR3: CAIAERRDTEAFF

J: TRBJ1-1
V: TRBV6-5
size: -
CDR3: CASREDWNTEAFF

J: TRBJ2-3
V: TRBV4-1
size: -
CDR3: CASKREGWGTDTQYF

J: TRBJ1-1
V: TRBV4-1
size: few
CDR3: CASSQGVNRKTEAFF

J: TRBJ2-3
V: TRBV5-6
size: -
CDR3: CASSLVVAASTDTQYF

J: TRBJ2-3
V: TRBV29-1
size: -
CDR3: CSVSLQGWMTDTQYF

J: TRBJ2-7
V: TRBV6-6
size: -
CDR3: CASSYIGTGEQYF

J: TRBJ2-2
V: TRBV2
size: -
CDR3: CASSEDRGTGELFF

J: TRBJ2-7
V: TRBV2
size: -
CDR3: CASRGTSGSSYEQYF

J: TRBJ2-6
V: TRBV4-3
size: few
CDR3: CASSQEGQGSGANVLTF

J: TRBJ1-5
V: TRBV27
size: -
CDR3: CASSLQGAGQPQHF

J: TRBJ1-2
V: TRBV29-1
size: once
CDR3: CSVKGGRDYGYTF

J: TRBJ2-1
V: TRBV5-8
size: -
CDR3: CASSLKTSGRNEQFF

J: TRBJ1-1
V: TRBV10-1
size: -
CDR3: CASSGHMNTEAFF

J: TRBJ2-3
V: TRBV4-3
size: -
CDR3: CASSQDPPGQSTDTQYF

J: TRBJ2-4
V: TRBV10-3
size: -
CDR3: CAISVSGGASKNIQYF

J: TRBJ1-1
V: TRBV4-2
size: -
CDR3: CASSRPGQGGETEAFF

J: TRBJ1-4
V: TRBV5-6
size: -
CDR3: CASSLADTSNEKLFF

J: TRBJ1-1
V: TRBV7-9
size: -
CDR3: CASSYLWRDPHKADTEAFF

J: TRBJ2-2
V: TRBV30
size: -
CDR3: CAWSPLLNTGELFF

J: TRBJ1-4
V: TRBV19
size: -
CDR3: CASSISGFRLFF